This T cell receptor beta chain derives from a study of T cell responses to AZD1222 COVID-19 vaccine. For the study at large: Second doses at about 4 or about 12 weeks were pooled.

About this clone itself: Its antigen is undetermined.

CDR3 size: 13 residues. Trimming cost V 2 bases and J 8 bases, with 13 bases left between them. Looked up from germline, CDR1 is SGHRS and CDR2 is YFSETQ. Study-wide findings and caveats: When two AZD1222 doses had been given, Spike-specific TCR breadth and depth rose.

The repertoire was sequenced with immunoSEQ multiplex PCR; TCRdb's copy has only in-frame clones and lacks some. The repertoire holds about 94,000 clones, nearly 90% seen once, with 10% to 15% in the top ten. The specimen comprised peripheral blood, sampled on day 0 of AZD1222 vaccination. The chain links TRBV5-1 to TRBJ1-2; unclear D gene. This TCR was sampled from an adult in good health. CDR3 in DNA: TGCGCCAGCAGCTTCGCGACAAAAGAGGGCTACACCTTC. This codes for CASSFATKEGYTF.